A single sample is the source of the 3 T cell receptor beta chains below, sequenced in a study of CD8+ T cells in alopecia areata. It was cDNA, reverse transcribed from extracted RNA, that served as the sequencing template. Here immunoSEQ multiplex PCR was the method, and the copy in TCRdb shows in-frame clones only, minus some. The repertoire has over 150,000 clones, 60% of them found once; the top ten carry 13% to 15%. Treatment in this sample: oral pan-JAK inhibitor, 5-10 mg twice daily. The sequenced sample was CD4+ T cells sorted from blood, obtained at week 24, from a patient treated with tofacitinib. Every receptor here comes from a human donor with alopecia areata.

The chain joins TRBV5-6 to TRBJ1-2; 7 bases are a match to TRBD1. Germline CDR1 and CDR2: SGHDT and YYEEEE. The V gene end was trimmed by 4 bases and the J gene end by 1 base; junction bases not matched to a gene: 16. The CDR3 loop spans 18 amino acids. This chain's CDR3 is CASSISMDRINDNYGYTF. In nucleotides, the CDR3 is TGTGCCAGCAGCATATCGATGGACAGGATCAATGATAACTATGGCTACACCTTC.

In its sample, this clone was seen a few times. The rearrangement uses TRBV10-2 and TRBJ2-3; the match to TRBD2 covers 9 bases. Looked up from germline, CDR1 is WSHSY and CDR2 is SAAADI. V lost 10 bases, J lost 5 bases, and 10 bases stayed unmatched. This CDR3 has 14 amino acids. In DNA form, the CDR3 reads TGCGCCACCTCGACTAGCGGAGCTCAAGATACGCAGTATTTT. Protein sequence: CATSTSGAQDTQYF.

With respect to this clone: Other DNA sequences in this specimen translate into the identical CDR3. V is TRBV19 and J is TRBJ1-5; D is unresolved. The CDR3 is 14 residues long. Trimming shortened V by 7 bases and J by 2 bases, and 12 bases separated the two germline ends. From germline, CDR1 is LNHDA and CDR2 SQIVND (reference sequence). CDR3 coding DNA: TGTGCCAGTAACCGTGGGGAAGGCAATCAGCCCCAGCATTTT. Translated: CASNRGEGNQPQHF.